This TCR beta chain was sequenced for a study of T cell responses to AZD1222 COVID-19 vaccine. Study results and caveats: A rise in Spike-specific TCR breadth and depth followed two AZD1222 doses. Clonal diversity was possibly underestimated; the donors were predominantly white British and more often female. Across spike, vaccine-associated CD4 TCRs were found, dominant at 160-218 and 743-854.

V was pared by 4 bases and J by 7 bases, with 2 bases of the junction left unmatched. Germline V gene lookup returns CDR1 LGHDT and CDR2 YNNKEL (reference sequence). This CDR3 comprises 13 residues. Here immunoSEQ multiplex PCR was the method, and the copy in TCRdb shows in-frame clones only, minus some. The sample records 50,000 to 60,000 clones, roughly 80% being singletons. For this clone: Its target is unknown.

Sequenced material: peripheral blood, taken 28 days after the second AZD1222 dose. This chain connects TRBV3-1 (or the pseudogene TRBV3-2) to TRBJ1-2, with 11 bases identical to TRBD1. This TCR was sampled from an adult who received the AZD1222 COVID-19 vaccine. The DNA for the CDR3 is TGTGCCAGCAGCCGGGACAGGGGGACTGGCTACACCTTC. It is translated as CASSRDRGTGYTF.